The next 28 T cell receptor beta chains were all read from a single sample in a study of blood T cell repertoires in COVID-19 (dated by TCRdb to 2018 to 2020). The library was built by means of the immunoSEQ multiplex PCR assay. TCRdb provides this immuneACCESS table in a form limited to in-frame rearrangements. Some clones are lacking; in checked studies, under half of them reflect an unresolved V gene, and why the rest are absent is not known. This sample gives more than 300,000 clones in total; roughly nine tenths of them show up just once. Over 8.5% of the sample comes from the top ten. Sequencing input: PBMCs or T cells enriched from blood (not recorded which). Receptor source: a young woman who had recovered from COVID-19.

The CDR3 nucleotides are TGTGCCAGCGGGGACAGGACGAACACCGGGGAGCTGTTTTTT. It is translated as CASGDRTNTGELFF. This chain joins TRBV2 and TRBJ2-2; 8 nucleotides line up with TRBD1. The CDR3 runs 14 residues. Per the germline V gene, CDR1 is SNHLY and CDR2 is FYNNEI. V trimming: 8 bases; J trimming: 0 bases; junction bases outside the gene matches: 2.

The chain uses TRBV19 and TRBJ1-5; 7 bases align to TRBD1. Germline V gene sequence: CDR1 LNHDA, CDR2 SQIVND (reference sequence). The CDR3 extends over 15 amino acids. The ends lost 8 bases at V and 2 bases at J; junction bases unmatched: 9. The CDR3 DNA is TGTGCCAGTTCGGACAGGCCGAGGGGCAATCAGCCCCAGCATTTT. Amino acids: CASSDRPRGNQPQHF.

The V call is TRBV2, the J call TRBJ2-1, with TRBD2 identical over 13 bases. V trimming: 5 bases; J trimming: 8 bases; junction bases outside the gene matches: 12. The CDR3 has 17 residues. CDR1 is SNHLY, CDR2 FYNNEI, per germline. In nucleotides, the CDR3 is TGTGCCAGCAGTCTACGGACTAGCGGGAGTATTTCCGATGAGCAGTTCTTC. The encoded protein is CASSLRTSGSISDEQFF.

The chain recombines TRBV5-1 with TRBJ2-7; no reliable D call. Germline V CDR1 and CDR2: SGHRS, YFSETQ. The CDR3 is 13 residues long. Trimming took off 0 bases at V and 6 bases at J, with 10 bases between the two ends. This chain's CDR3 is CASSLGTLFEQYF. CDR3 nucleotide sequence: TGCGCCAGCAGCTTGGGCACTTTATTCGAGCAGTACTTC.

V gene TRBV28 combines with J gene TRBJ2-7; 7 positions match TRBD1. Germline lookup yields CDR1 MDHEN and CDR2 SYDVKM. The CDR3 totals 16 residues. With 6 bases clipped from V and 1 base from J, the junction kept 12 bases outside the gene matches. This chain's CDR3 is CASRGTGGQISYEQYF. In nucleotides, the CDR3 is TGTGCCAGCAGGGGAACTGGGGGACAGATTTCCTACGAGCAGTACTTC. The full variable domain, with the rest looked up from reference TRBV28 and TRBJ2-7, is DVKVTQSSRYLVKRTGEKVFLECVQDMDHENMFWYRQDPGLGLRLIYFSYDVKMKEKGDIPEGYSVSREKKERFSLILESASTNQTSMYLCASRGTGGQISYEQYFGPGTRLTVT.

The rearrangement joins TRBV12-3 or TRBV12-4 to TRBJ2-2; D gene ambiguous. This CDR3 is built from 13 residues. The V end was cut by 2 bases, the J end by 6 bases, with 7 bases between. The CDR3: CASSLLEAGELFF. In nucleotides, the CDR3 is TGTGCCAGCAGTTTACTAGAGGCCGGGGAGCTGTTTTTT.

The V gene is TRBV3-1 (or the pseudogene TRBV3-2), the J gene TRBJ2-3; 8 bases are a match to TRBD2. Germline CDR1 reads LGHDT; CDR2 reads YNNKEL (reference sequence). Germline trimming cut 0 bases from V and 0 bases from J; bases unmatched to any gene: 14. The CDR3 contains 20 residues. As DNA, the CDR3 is TGTGCCAGCAGCCAAGAGGAGGCCACCGGACTAGCCATCAGCACAGATACGCAGTATTTT. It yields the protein CASSQEEATGLAISTDTQYF.

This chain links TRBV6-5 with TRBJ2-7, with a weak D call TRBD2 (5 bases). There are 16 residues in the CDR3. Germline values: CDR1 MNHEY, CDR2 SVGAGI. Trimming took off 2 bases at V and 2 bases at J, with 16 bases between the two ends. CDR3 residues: CASSYTRSTRTYEQYF. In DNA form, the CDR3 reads TGTGCCAGCAGTTACACCCGCTCAACTAGAACCTACGAGCAGTACTTC.

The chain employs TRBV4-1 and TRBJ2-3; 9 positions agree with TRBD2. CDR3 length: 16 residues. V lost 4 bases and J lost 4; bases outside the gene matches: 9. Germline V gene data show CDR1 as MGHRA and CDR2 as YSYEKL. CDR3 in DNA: TGCGCCAGCAGCCCCCATAGCGGGAGAACCTCAGATACGCAGTATTTT. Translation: CASSPHSGRTSDTQYF.

Here the CDR3 reads CASSSLANTGELFF. The DNA for the CDR3 is TGTGCCAGCAGTTCGCTAGCGAACACCGGGGAGCTGTTTTTT. The chain carries TRBV28 and TRBJ2-2; D gene unclear. The CDR3 loop spans 14 amino acids. The ends were cut back, 4 bases at V and 0 bases at J, with 6 bases in the middle. Germline V CDR1 and CDR2: MDHEN, SYDVKM.

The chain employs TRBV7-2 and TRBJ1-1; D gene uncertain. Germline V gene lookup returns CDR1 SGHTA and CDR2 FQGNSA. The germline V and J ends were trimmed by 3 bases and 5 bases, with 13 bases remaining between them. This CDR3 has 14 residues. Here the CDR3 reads CASSLTSALTEAFF. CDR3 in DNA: TGTGCCAGCAGCTTGACATCGGCCCTAACTGAAGCTTTCTTT.

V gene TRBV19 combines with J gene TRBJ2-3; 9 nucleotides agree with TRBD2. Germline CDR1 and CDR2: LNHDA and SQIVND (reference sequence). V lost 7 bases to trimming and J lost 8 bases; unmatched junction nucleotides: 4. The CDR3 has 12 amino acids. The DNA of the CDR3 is TGTGCCAGTACAGCGGGAGGAGGTACGCAGTATTTT. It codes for CASTAGGGTQYF. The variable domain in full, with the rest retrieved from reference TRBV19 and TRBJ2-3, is DGGITQSPKYLFRKEGQNVTLSCEQNLNHDAMYWYRQDPGQGLRLIYYSQIVNDFQKGDIAEGYSVSREKKESFPLTVTSAQKNPTAFYLCASTAGGGTQYFGPGTRLTVL.

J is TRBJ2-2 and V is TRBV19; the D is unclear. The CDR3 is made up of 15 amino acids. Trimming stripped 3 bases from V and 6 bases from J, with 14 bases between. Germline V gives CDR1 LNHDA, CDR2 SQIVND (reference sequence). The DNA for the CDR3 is TGTGCCAGTAGTATCAATCAGGATAGGTCCGGGGAGCTGTTTTTT. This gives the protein CASSINQDRSGELFF.

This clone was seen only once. For the CDR3, the DNA is TGTGCCAGCAGGGTGGGGGCCCGGGAGCTGTTTTTT. Amino acid sequence: CASRVGARELFF. The genes are TRBV6-6 and TRBJ2-2; perhaps TRBD1 as D (6 bases). Deletions cut 6 bases from V and 9 bases from J, with 11 bases between. The V gene's germline CDR1 is MNHNY and CDR2 SVGAGI (reference sequence). The CDR3 loop spans 12 amino acids.

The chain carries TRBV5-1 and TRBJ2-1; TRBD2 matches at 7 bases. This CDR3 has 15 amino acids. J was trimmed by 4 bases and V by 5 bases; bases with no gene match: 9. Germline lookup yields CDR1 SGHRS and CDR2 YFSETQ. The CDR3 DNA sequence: TGCGCCAGCAGACTGGGGCTAGCGGATTACAATGAGCAGTTCTTC. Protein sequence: CASRLGLADYNEQFF. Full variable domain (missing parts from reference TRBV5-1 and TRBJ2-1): KAGVTQTPRYLIKTRGQQVTLSCSPISGHRSVSWYQQTPGQGLQFLFEYFSETQRNKGNFPGRFSGRQFSNSRSEMNVSTLELGDSALYLCASRLGLADYNEQFFGPGTRLTVL.

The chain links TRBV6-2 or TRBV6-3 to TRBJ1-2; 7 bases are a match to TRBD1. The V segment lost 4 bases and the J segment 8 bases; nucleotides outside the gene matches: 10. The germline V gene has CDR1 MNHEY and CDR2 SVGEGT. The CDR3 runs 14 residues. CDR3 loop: CASSSDRAPLGYTF. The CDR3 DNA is TGTGCCAGCAGTTCCGACAGGGCGCCCTTGGGCTACACCTTC.

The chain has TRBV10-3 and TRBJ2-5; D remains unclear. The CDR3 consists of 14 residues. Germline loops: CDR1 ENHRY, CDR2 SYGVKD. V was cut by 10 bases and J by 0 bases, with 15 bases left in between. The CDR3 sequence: CATATVGNQETQYF. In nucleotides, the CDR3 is TGTGCCACCGCAACAGTCGGAAACCAAGAGACCCAGTACTTC.

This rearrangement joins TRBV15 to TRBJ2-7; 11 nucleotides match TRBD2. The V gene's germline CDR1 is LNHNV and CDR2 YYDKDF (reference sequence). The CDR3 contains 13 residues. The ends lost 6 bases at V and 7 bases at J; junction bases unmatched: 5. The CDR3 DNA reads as TGTGCCACCAGTTCACTAGCGGGAGAGGAGCAGTACTTC. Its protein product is CATSSLAGEEQYF.

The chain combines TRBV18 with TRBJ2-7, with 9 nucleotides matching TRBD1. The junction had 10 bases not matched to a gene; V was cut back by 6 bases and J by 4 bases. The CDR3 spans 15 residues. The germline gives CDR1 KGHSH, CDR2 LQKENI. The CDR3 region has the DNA TGTGCCAGCTCCCCAGGGACAGGGACGGGGTACGAGCAGTACTTC. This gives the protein CASSPGTGTGYEQYF.

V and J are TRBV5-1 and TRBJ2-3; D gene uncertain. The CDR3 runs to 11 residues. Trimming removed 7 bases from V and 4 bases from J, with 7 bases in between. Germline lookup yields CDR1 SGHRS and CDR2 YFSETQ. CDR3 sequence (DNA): TGCGCCAGCTGTAGTTCAGATACGCAGTATTTT. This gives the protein CASCSSDTQYF.

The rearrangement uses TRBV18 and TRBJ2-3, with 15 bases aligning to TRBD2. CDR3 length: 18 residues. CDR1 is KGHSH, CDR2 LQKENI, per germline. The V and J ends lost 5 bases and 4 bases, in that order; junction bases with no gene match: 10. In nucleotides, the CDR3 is TGTGCCAGCTCAGGACTAGCGGGAGGGCCTTGGAATGCAGATACGCAGTATTTT. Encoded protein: CASSGLAGGPWNADTQYF.

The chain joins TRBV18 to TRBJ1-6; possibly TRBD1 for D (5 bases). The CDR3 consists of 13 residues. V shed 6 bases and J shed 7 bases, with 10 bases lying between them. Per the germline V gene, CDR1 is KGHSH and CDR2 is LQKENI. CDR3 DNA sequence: TGTGCCAGCTCTGGCAGGGTCAATTCACCCCTCCACTTT. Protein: CASSGRVNSPLHF.

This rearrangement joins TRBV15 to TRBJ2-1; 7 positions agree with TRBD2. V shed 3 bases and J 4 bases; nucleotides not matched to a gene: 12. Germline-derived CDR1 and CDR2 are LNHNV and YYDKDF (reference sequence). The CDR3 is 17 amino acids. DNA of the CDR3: TGTGCCACCAGCAGCCTGAACGGGAGGCCGTCTTACAATGAGCAGTTCTTC. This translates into CATSSLNGRPSYNEQFF.

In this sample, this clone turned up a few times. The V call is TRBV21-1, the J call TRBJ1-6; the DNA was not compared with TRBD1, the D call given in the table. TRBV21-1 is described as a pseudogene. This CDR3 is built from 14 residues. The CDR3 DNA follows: TGTGCCAGCAGCCACCGACAGGGGGATTCACCCCTCCACTTT. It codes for CASSHRQGDSPLHF.

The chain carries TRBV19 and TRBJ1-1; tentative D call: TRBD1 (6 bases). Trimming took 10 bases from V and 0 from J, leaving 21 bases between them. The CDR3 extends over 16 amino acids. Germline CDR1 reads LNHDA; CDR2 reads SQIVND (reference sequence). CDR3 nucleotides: TGTGCCACCAAAAACCTACACAGGGAACTGAACACTGAAGCTTTCTTT. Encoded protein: CATKNLHRELNTEAFF.

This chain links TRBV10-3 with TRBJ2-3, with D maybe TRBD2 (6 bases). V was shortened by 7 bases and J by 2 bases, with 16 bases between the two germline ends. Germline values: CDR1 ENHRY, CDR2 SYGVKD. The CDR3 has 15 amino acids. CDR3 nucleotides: TGTGCCATCAATTCCGCCGGGGGATACACAGATACGCAGTATTTT. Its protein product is CAINSAGGYTDTQYF.

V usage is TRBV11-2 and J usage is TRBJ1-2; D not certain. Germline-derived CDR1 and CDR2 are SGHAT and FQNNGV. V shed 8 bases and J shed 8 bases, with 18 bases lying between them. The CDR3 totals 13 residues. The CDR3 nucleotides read TGTGCCAGCGGCTCTGGCATCGGAGTAGGCTACACCTTC. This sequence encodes CASGSGIGVGYTF. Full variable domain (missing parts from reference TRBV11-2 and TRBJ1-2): EAGVAQSPRYKIIEKRQSVAFWCNPISGHATLYWYQQILGQGPKLLIQFQNNGVVDDSQLPKDRFSAERLKGVDSTLKIQPAKLEDSAVYLCASGSGIGVGYTFGSGTRLTVV.

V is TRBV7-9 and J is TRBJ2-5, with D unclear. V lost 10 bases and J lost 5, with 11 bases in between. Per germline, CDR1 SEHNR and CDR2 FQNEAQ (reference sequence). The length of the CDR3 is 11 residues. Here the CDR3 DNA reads TGTGCCATCCTAACCGGGGAGACCCAGTACTTC. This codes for CAILTGETQYF.